A selection of T cell receptor beta chains follows, all from one sample in a study of radiation and T cells in renal cell carcinoma. Only in-frame clones appear in the TCRdb table, and some are missing; sequencing was by immunoSEQ multiplex PCR. Here the sample spans about 150,000 clones, around 90% being singletons. Material: blood, obtained from a patient whose treatment included radiotherapy and nephrectomy. The receptor set was obtained from a woman aged 50 to 60 with renal cell carcinoma. Each CDR3 is given with its conserved first and last residue. Each record gives: V gene, J gene, clone size, CDR3 length, D gene, CDR3 DNA, CDR3 protein. A D gene is named only where the DNA matches it firmly. Rows may omit the clone size; those that give it use once, few, many or a size class.

TRBV10-3	TRBJ2-7	once	15	TRBD1	TGTGCCATCAGTGAAATACAGGGGGCGCCGGACGAGCAGTACTTC	CAISEIQGAPDEQYF
TRBV7-1	TRBJ2-3	-	16	-	TGTGCCAGCAGCTTAGAGGCAGGGGCGACCACATATACGCAGTATTTT	CASSLEAGATTYTQYF
TRBV7-2	TRBJ2-1	-	15	TRBD2	TGTGCCAGCAGCTTAGGGGGACTAGCGGGCAGTGAGCAGTTCTTC	CASSLGGLAGSEQFF
TRBV5-8	TRBJ2-3	-	15	TRBD2	TGTGCCAGCAGCAAGCGGGGGCCGAGCACAGATACGCAGTATTTT	CASSKRGPSTDTQYF
TRBV9	TRBJ2-7	-	15	-	TGTGCCAGCAGCGTAGACACAGGTCAGGGGACGGGGCAGTACTTC	CASSVDTGQGTGQYF
TRBV28	TRBJ1-6	-	15	-	TGTGCCAGCAGGAGACAGAGCTCCTATAATTCACCCCTCCACTTT	CASRRQSSYNSPLHF
TRBV30	TRBJ2-5	-	11	TRBD1	TGTGCCTCGGGACAGCAAGAGACCCAGTACTTC	CASGQQETQYF
TRBV7-2	TRBJ2-2	-	15	-	TGTGCCAGCAGCGCCGGGACGGTGAACACCGGGGAGCTGTTTTTT	CASSAGTVNTGELFF
TRBV5-1	TRBJ2-7	-	15	TRBD1	TGCGCCAGCAGCTTGGGCGACAGGGGGCTCAACGAGCAGTACTTC	CASSLGDRGLNEQYF
TRBV5-1	TRBJ1-4	-	14	-	TGCGCCAGCCGGGAGGGGGCAACTAATGAAAAACTGTTTTTT	CASREGATNEKLFF
TRBV19	TRBJ1-1	-	14	-	TGTGCCAGTAGTATTGGGGGATTCAACACTGAAGCTTTCTTT	CASSIGGFNTEAFF
TRBV7-9	TRBJ1-1	-	16	TRBD1	TGTGCCAGCAGCTTCGGGACAGGGGGCATGAACACTGAAGCTTTCTTT	CASSFGTGGMNTEAFF
TRBV7-6	TRBJ1-5	-	16	-	TGTGCCAGCAGCTCCGGTGGGCCTCAGAGCAATCAGCCCCAGCATTTT	CASSSGGPQSNQPQHF
TRBV13	TRBJ1-1	-	12	-	TGTGCCAGCAGCGCCACAGGGTCTCGGGCTTTCTTT	CASSATGSRAFF
TRBV9	TRBJ2-4	-	16	TRBD2	TGTGCCAGCAGCGTAGAAAGCGGGGGCTTAGGGAACATTCAGTACTTC	CASSVESGGLGNIQYF
TRBV6-1	TRBJ1-1	-	15	-	TGTGCCAGCAGTGATCCCGGGGAGGGGAGGACTGAAGCTTTCTTT	CASSDPGEGRTEAFF
TRBV19	TRBJ2-1	-	17	TRBD1	TGTGCCAGTAGTCCCTGGGTGGTAGGACAGGTGGGGAATGAGCAGTTCTTC	CASSPWVVGQVGNEQFF
TRBV9	TRBJ2-4	-	14	TRBD1	TGTGCCAGCAGCTACACCGGGACAGAAAACATTCAGTACTTC	CASSYTGTENIQYF
TRBV18	TRBJ2-5	-	15	TRBD2	TGTGCCAGCTCACCACAGCGGGGGGTCGAGGAGACCCAGTACTTC	CASSPQRGVEETQYF
TRBV6-1	TRBJ1-1	-	15	-	TGTGCCAGCAGTGAAGTGGTGGCACGAAACACTGAAGCTTTCTTT	CASSEVVARNTEAFF
TRBV29-1	TRBJ2-3	-	13	-	TGCAGCGTTGAAGATCCAGGCACAGATACGCAGTATTTT	CSVEDPGTDTQYF
TRBV7-9	TRBJ1-2	-	13	-	TGTGCCAGCAGCTTAGCGGGGAACTATGGCTACACCTTC	CASSLAGNYGYTF
TRBV11-1	TRBJ1-6	once	15	TRBD1	TGTGCCAGCAGCTTTGGGACAGGGCCTAATTCACCCCTCCACTTT	CASSFGTGPNSPLHF
TRBV7-2	TRBJ1-1	-	15	-	TGTGCCAGCAGCTTAAATGGAGGGACGAACACTGAAGCTTTCTTT	CASSLNGGTNTEAFF
TRBV18	TRBJ2-5	-	15	-	TGTGCCAGCTCACCACCGGTGCGACTAGGGGAGACCCAGTACTTC	CASSPPVRLGETQYF
TRBV7-9	TRBJ2-7	-	14	TRBD1	TGTGCCAGCAGCCGCGGGACAGGGGGCTACGAGCAGTACTTC	CASSRGTGGYEQYF
TRBV6-6	TRBJ2-1	-	15	-	TGTGCCAGCAGTCATTGGGGGGTCCGCTACAATGAGCAGTTCTTC	CASSHWGVRYNEQFF
TRBV19	TRBJ1-1	-	16	-	TGTGCCAGTAGTATAGCGGGCAGGGCCAAGAACACTGAAGCTTTCTTT	CASSIAGRAKNTEAFF
TRBV7-2	TRBJ2-3	once	16	TRBD2	TGTGCCAGCAGCTTATGGGGCGGGGGGGCCACAGATACGCAGTATTTT	CASSLWGGGATDTQYF
TRBV7-8	TRBJ2-1	-	19	-	TGTGCCAGCAGCTTAGCGGAGGCTTCCAACCTTCGCTCCTACAATGAGCAGTTCTTC	CASSLAEASNLRSYNEQFF
TRBV7-9	TRBJ2-7	-	16	-	TGTGCCAGCAGCCCGAGGGGCGGGGCAGGGGGCTACGAGCAGTACTTC	CASSPRGGAGGYEQYF
TRBV5-8	TRBJ2-1	once	15	TRBD1	TGTGCCAGCAGCTTGGGGGGACAGGGGTATTACAGTTGGTTCTTC	CASSLGGQGYYSWFF
TRBV5-1	TRBJ2-3	-	15	TRBD2	TGCGCCAGCAGACTCGGCGGGGGGGAAACAGATACGCAGTATTTT	CASRLGGGETDTQYF
TRBV5-5	TRBJ1-6	-	16	TRBD1	TGTGCCAGCAGCGTCCGCTGGACAGGGGGCCAATCACCCCTCCACTTT	CASSVRWTGGQSPLHF
TRBV5-1	TRBJ1-2	-	17	-	TGCGCCAGCAGCTTGGGCCCGAGGGCAGGGACTAACTATGGCTACACCTTC	CASSLGPRAGTNYGYTF
TRBV25-1	TRBJ1-1	few	14	-	TGTGCCAGCAGAGTACAGGGACCCATTACTGAAGCTTTCTTT	CASRVQGPITEAFF
TRBV19	TRBJ2-6	few	15	-	TGTGCCAGTAGGAGTGTACGCTCTGGGGCCAACGTCCTGACTTTC	CASRSVRSGANVLTF
TRBV5-1	TRBJ2-2	-	15	-	TGCGCCAGCGGCCCTTGGGCGGGGAAGACCGGGGAGCTGTTTTTT	CASGPWAGKTGELFF
TRBV18	TRBJ1-2	once	12	-	TGTGCCAGCTCACCAGGAGCGAACGGCTACACCTTC	CASSPGANGYTF
TRBV5-6	TRBJ2-2	-	17	-	TGTGCCAGCAGCCGAAGACTGCGGACGTCGAACACCGGGGAGCTGTTTTTT	CASSRRLRTSNTGELFF
TRBV7-9	TRBJ2-6	-	15	-	TGTGCCAGACAGGGTTTTCTCTCTGGGGCCAACGTCCTGACTTTC	CARQGFLSGANVLTF
TRBV7-3	TRBJ2-1	few	15	TRBD2	TGTGCCAGCAGCCCGGACCGGGGGGGACACAATGAGCAGTTCTTC	CASSPDRGGHNEQFF
TRBV23-1	TRBJ1-5	-	12	-	TGCGCCAGCAGTCAAGGTACTCAGCCCCAGCATTTT	CASSQGTQPQHF
TRBV11-2	TRBJ2-6	-	18	-	TGTGCCAGCAGCTTGGAGGGGGATACAGGGTACGGGGCCAACGTCCTGACTTTC	CASSLEGDTGYGANVLTF
TRBV19	TRBJ2-6	-	17	TRBD1	TGTGCCAGTAGCCCACAGGGGGGTTCCTCTGGGGCCAACGTCCTGACTTTC	CASSPQGGSSGANVLTF
TRBV14	TRBJ1-1	-	13	-	TGTGCCAGCAGTGGACAGATCCAAACTGAAGCTTTCTTT	CASSGQIQTEAFF
TRBV4-3	TRBJ2-3	-	18	-	TGCGCCAGCAGCCTAGAATCGAGGTGGGGTGAGGGCTCAGATACGCAGTATTTT	CASSLESRWGEGSDTQYF
TRBV7-8	TRBJ1-3	-	14	-	TGTGCCAGCAGCCGACGGTGGTTCTGGGACACCATATATTTT	CASSRRWFWDTIYF
TRBV5-1	TRBJ2-7	-	14	-	TGCGCCAGCCCTACGGGAACACAGACCTACGAGCAGTACTTC	CASPTGTQTYEQYF
TRBV11-3	TRBJ2-1	-	18	TRBD2	TGTGCCAGCAGCCCGGGACTAGCGGGGTCATATCTTGGCAATGAGCAGTTCTTC	CASSPGLAGSYLGNEQFF
TRBV7-2	TRBJ2-5	-	15	TRBD2	TGTGCCAGCAGCTTAGATCGGCTAGCGGCGGGGACCCAGTACTTC	CASSLDRLAAGTQYF
TRBV11-2	TRBJ1-4	-	14	-	TGTGCCAGCAGTCACCAGGGAGGTAATGAAAAACTGTTTTTT	CASSHQGGNEKLFF
TRBV2	TRBJ2-7	-	15	TRBD1	TGTGCCAGCAGTGCGTCATACAGGGGTACCCACGAGCAGTACTTC	CASSASYRGTHEQYF
TRBV5-1	TRBJ2-4	-	16	TRBD1	TGCGCCAGCAGGACGGAGTTTGGGGTACAGGGGCACATTCAGTACTTC	CASRTEFGVQGHIQYF